This T cell receptor beta chain was sequenced during a study of human CD8 memory T cell subsets. General study results and limits: It was suggested by Chao1 estimates that stem-like memory T cells were more diverse than precursor exhausted T cells. The study sequenced T cell receptor beta chains only.

Investigators built TCR beta libraries using UMI-labeled 5' RACE. TCRdb reprocessed the 5' RACE reads; each CDR3 protein has one entry and no DNA is given. Recorded for this sample: some 9,300 distinct CDR3 sequences. This CDR3 comprises 18 residues. CDR1 is DFQATT and CDR2 is SNEGSKA in the germline V gene (reference sequence). Stem-like memory CD8+ T cell (TSTEM) populations were CCR7+ PD-1- TIGIT-. With regard to this clonotype: Its antigen is undetermined.

The TCR originated in a human donor in good health. The chain is built from TRBV20-1 and TRBJ2-3; TCRdb reports TRBD1, a call that lacks DNA to check it against. Sequenced sample: CD8+ stem-like memory T cells (TSCM and TCM) sorted from PBMCs. As for subset: stem-like memory CD8 T cells (TSTEM), CCR7+ PD-1- TIGIT-. CDR3 protein: CSAGPVTTLVRVQDTQYF.